The entry below describes one TCR beta chain. Its antigen is not identified. The J segment lost 4 bases and the V segment lost 4 bases, leaving 4 bases of the junction unmatched. The CDR3 length is 14 residues. Germline V gives CDR1 LGHDT, CDR2 YNNKEL (reference sequence). Method: immunoSEQ multiplex PCR; TCRdb's copy keeps in-frame clones and lacks some. The repertoire holds about 160,000 clones, 92% seen once, with around 0.99% in the top ten. The sample originates from a study of T cell responses to AZD1222 COVID-19 vaccine. Study-wide points: The study found Spike-specific TCR breadth and depth rose after two AZD1222 doses. There were mostly white British donors and more females than males, and clonal diversity was possibly underestimated. Unmutated variant regions reportedly attract nearly half of all spike-specific TCRs. Vaccine-related CD4 TCRs covered spike, predominating at 160-218 and 743-854.

The source is an adult who received the AZD1222 COVID-19 vaccine. The specimen was peripheral blood, collected 28 days after the second AZD1222 dose. The V call is TRBV3-1 (or the pseudogene TRBV3-2), the J call TRBJ2-7, with 10 positions matching TRBD1. The CDR3 DNA is TGTGCCAGCAGCCCTCGACAGGGGGCTTACGAGCAGTACTTC. It codes for CASSPRQGAYEQYF.